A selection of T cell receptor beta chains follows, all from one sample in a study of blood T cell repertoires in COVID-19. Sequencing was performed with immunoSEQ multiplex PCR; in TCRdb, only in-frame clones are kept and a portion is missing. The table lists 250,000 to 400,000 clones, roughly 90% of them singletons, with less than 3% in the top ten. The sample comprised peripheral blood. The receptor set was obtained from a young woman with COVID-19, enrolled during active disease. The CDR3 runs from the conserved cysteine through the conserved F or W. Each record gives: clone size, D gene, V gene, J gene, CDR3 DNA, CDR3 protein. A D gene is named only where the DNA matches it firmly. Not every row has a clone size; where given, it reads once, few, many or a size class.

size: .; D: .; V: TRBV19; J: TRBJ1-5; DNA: TGTGCCAGTAGTACAGGGGACGACAATCAGCCCCAGCATTTT; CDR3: CASSTGDDNQPQHF
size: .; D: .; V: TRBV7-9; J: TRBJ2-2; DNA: TGTGCCAGCAGCTTAAGGGGAACCACCGGGGAGCTGTTTTTT; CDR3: CASSLRGTTGELFF
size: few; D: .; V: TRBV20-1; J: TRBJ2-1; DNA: TGCAGTGCTAGAGGAGGGGGATACGGGTTCTTC; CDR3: CSARGGGYGFF
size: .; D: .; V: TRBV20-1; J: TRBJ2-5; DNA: TGCAGTGCTAGTCTAGGGGAAGAGACCCAGTACTTC; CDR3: CSASLGEETQYF
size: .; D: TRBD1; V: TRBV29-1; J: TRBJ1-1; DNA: TGCAGCGTTCGTTGGGGACAGGCTAACACTGAAGCTTTCTTT; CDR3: CSVRWGQANTEAFF
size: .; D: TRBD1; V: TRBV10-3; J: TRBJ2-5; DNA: TGTGCCATCAGAGGACAGGGAGGCCAAGAGACCCAGTACTTC; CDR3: CAIRGQGGQETQYF
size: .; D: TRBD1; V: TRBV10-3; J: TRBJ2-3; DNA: TGTGCCATAACAGGGGGCTTCACAGATACGCAGTATTTT; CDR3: CAITGGFTDTQYF
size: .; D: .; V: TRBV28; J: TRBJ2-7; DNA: TGTGCCAGCAGCCCCCCGTCCTTCAGGGCTTACGAGCAGTACTTC; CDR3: CASSPPSFRAYEQYF
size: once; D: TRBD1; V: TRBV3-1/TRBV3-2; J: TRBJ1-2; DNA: TGTGCCAGCAGCCCTCGGGACAGGGGGCTGTGGAGCTATGGCTACACCTTC; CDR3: CASSPRDRGLWSYGYTF
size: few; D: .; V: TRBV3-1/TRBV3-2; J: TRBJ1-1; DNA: TGTGCCAGCAGCGAAGGGACATTCAACACTGAAGCTTTCTTT; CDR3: CASSEGTFNTEAFF
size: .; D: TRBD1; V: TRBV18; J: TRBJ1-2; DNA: TGTGCCAGCTCGCTTCCGGGACAGTTCTATGGCTACACCTTC; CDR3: CASSLPGQFYGYTF
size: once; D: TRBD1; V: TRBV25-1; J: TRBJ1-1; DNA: TGTGCCAGCAAGGGACAGTGGTACACTGAAGCTTTCTTT; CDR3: CASKGQWYTEAFF
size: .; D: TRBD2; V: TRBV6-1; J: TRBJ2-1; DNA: TGTGCCAGCAGTGCTCAAGCGGGAGTCGCCTACAATGAGCAGTTCTTC; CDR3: CASSAQAGVAYNEQFF
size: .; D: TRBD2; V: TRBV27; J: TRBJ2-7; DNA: TGTGCCAGCAGTTTGTCGGGAGGTACCTACGAGCAGTACTTC; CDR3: CASSLSGGTYEQYF
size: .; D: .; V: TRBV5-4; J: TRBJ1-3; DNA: TGTGCCAGCAGCCTCGGGCGGGACGGAAACACCATATATTTT; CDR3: CASSLGRDGNTIYF
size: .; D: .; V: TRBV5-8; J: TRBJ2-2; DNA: TGTGCCAGCAGCTTAGACGGGACATCGAACACCGGGGAGCTGTTTTTT; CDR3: CASSLDGTSNTGELFF
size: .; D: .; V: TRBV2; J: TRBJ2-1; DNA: TGTGCCAGCAGCAACGGACAAGGCTCCTACAATGAGCAGTTCTTC; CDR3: CASSNGQGSYNEQFF
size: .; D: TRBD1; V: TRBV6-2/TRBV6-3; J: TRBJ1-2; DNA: TGTGCCAGCAGTTTCCAGGGGGCTGGGGACTACACCTTC; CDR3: CASSFQGAGDYTF
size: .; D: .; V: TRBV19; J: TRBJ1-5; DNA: TGTGCCAGTAGTATAGGATCAGGGAGGAGCAATCAGCCCCAGCATTTT; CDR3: CASSIGSGRSNQPQHF
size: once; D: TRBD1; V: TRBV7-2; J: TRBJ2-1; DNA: TGTGCCAGCAAGGGACAGGGGAATGAGCAGTTCTTC; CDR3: CASKGQGNEQFF
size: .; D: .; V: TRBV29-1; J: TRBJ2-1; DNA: TGCAGCGTTGAAGCAGACTACAATGAGCAGTTCTTC; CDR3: CSVEADYNEQFF
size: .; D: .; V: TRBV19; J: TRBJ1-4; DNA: TGTGCCAGTAGGGCGGGGGAAAAACTGTTTTTT; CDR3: CASRAGEKLFF
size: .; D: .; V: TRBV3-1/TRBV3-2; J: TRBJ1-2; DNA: TGTGCCAGCAGCCAAGATGTCGGTAACTATGGCTACACCTTC; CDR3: CASSQDVGNYGYTF
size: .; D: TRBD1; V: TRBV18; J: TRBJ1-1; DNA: TGTGCCAGCTCACCTCGACAGGGAGAGAACACTGAAGCTTTCTTT; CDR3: CASSPRQGENTEAFF
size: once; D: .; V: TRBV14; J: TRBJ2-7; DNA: TGTGCCAGCAGCCCTGGGACTTTCTCCTACGAGCAGTACTTC; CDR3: CASSPGTFSYEQYF
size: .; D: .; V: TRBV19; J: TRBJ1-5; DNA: TGTGCCAGTAGTATCCGGGACAACAATCAGCCCCAGCATTTT; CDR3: CASSIRDNNQPQHF
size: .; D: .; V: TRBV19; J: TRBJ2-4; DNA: TGTGCCAGTAGTACGCGGACAGCCTGGGACAAAAACATTCAGTACTTC; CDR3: CASSTRTAWDKNIQYF
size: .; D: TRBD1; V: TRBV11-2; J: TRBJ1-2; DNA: TGTGCCAGCAGCTTCGAGGGACAGGGCGCCTATGGCTACACCTTC; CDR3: CASSFEGQGAYGYTF
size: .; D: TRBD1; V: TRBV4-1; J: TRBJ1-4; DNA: TGCGCCAGCAGCCAGGGACAGGGGAATGAAAAACTGTTTTTT; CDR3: CASSQGQGNEKLFF
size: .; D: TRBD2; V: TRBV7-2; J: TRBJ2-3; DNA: TGTGCCAGCAGCTTAGGACTAGCGGGAGATACCACAGATACGCAGTATTTT; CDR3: CASSLGLAGDTTDTQYF
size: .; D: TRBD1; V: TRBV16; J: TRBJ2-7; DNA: TGTGCCAGCAGCCTCGGTTGGGACAGGGGTTCCTACGAGCAGTACTTC; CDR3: CASSLGWDRGSYEQYF
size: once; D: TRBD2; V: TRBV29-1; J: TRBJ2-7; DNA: TGCAGCGTAAGCGGGGCGGGCGGGGACGAGCAGTACTTC; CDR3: CSVSGAGGDEQYF
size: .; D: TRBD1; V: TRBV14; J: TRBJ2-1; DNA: TGTGCCAGCAGCATGCCGGGACAGCACTACAATGAGCAGTTCTTC; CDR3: CASSMPGQHYNEQFF
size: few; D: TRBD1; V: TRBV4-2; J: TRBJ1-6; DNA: TGTGCCAGCAGCCAAGTAGACAGGGGGCAATCACCCCTCCACTTT; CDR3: CASSQVDRGQSPLHF
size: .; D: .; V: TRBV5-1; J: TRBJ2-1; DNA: TGCGCCAGCAGCTTGATTGGCCATAATGAGCAGTTCTTC; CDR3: CASSLIGHNEQFF
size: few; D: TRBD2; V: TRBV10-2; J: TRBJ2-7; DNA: TGCGCCAGCAGTGGACTAGCGGGAGGGTTCTCCTACGAGCAGTACTTC; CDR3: CASSGLAGGFSYEQYF
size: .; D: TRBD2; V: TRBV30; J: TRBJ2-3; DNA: TGTGCCTGGAGGGTGGGACTAGCGGGAGCAGATACGCAGTATTTT; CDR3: CAWRVGLAGADTQYF
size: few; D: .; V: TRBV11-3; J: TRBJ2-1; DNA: TGTGCCAGCAGCTCCGCAGGTACGGGGAGTGGTTACAATGAGCAGTTCTTC; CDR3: CASSSAGTGSGYNEQFF
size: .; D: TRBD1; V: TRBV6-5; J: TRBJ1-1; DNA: TGTGCCAGCAGTCGACAGGGAAGGGACACTGAAGCTTTCTTT; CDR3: CASSRQGRDTEAFF
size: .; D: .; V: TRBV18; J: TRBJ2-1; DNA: TGTGCCAGCTCACCACTAGTGAACAATGAGCAGTTCTTC; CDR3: CASSPLVNNEQFF
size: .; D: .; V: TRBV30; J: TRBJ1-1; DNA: TGTGCCAGTTACGGAAGCGGTTACGGGTCCACTGAAGCTTTCTTT; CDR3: CASYGSGYGSTEAFF
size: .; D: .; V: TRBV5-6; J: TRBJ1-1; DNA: TGTGCCAGCAGCTCAAGAGACACCGAAAATTTTGAAGCTTTCTTT; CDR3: CASSSRDTENFEAFF
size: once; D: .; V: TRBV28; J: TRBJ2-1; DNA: TGTGCCAGCAGTTTAGGGGAGGTCTACAATGAGCAGTTCTTC; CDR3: CASSLGEVYNEQFF
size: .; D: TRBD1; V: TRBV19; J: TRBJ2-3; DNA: TGTGCCAGTAACGGGACAGGTAAAACAGATACGCAGTATTTT; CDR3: CASNGTGKTDTQYF
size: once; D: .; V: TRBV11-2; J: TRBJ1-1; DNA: TGTGCCAGCAGCTCCCCCCAGGGTGAGGCTGAAGCTTTCTTT; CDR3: CASSSPQGEAEAFF